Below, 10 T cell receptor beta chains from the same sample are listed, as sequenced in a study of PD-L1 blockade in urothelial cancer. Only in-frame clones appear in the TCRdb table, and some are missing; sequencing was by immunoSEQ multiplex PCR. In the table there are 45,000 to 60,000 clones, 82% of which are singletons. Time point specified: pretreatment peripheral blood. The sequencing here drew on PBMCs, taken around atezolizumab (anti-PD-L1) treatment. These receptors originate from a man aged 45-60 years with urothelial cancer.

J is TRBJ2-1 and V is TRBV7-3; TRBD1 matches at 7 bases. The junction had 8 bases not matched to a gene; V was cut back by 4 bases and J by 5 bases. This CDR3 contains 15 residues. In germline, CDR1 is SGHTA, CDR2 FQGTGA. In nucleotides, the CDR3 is TGTGCCAGCAGCTCGACAGGGAGTGATCACAATGAGCAGTTCTTC. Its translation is CASSSTGSDHNEQFF.

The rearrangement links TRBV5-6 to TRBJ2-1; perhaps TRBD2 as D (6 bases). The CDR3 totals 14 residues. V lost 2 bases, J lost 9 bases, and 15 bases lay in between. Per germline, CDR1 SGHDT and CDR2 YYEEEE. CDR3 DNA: TGTGCCAGCAGCTTTCAGCGGAGGGGTTTTGAGCAGTTCTTC. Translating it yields CASSFQRRGFEQFF.

In nucleotides, the CDR3 is TGTGCCAGCAGGCCACCGGGACAGCTTTTCACCCTCCACTTT. Its translation is CASRPPGQLFTLHF. The rearrangement links TRBV6-5 to TRBJ1-6; 7 bases are a match to TRBD1. Per the germline V gene, CDR1 is MNHEY and CDR2 is SVGAGI. This CDR3 has 14 amino acids. Trimming at V came to 6 bases and at J to 14 bases, leaving 13 bases not matched to a gene.

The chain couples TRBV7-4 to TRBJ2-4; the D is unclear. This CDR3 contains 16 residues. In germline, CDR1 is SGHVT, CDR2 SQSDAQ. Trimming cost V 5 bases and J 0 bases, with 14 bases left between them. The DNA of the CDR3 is TGTGCCAGCAGCCGACGGGTCCGTTTAGCCAAAAACATTCAGTACTTC. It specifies CASSRRVRLAKNIQYF.

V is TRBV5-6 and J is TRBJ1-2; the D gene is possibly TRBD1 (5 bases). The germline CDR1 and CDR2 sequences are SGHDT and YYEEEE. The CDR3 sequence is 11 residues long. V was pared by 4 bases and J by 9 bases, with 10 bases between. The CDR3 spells CASSRGGSYTF. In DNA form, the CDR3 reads TGTGCCAGCAGCCGGGGGGGAAGCTACACCTTC.

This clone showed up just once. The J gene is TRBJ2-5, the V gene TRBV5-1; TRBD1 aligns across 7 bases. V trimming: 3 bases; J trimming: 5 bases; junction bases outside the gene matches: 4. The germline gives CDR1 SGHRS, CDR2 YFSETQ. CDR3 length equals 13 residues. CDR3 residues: CASSYTGDETQYF. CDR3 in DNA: TGCGCCAGCAGCTATACAGGGGACGAGACCCAGTACTTC.

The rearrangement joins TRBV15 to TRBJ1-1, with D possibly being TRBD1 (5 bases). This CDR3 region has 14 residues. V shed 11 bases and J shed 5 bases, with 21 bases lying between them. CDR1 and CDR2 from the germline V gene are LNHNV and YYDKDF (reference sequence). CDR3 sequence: CASAFGGRATEAFF. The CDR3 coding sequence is TGTGCCTCCGCCTTTGGCGGCAGGGCAACTGAAGCTTTCTTT.

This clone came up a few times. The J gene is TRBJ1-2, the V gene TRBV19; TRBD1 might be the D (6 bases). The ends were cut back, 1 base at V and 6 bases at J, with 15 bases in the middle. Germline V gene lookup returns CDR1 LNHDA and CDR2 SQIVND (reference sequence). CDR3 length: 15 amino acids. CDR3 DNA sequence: TGTGCCAGTAGTATAGTCCCATCTACAGGGCATGGCTACACCTTC. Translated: CASSIVPSTGHGYTF. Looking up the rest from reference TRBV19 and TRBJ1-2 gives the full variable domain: DGGITQSPKYLFRKEGQNVTLSCEQNLNHDAMYWYRQDPGQGLRLIYYSQIVNDFQKGDIAEGYSVSREKKESFPLTVTSAQKNPTAFYLCASSIVPSTGHGYTFGSGTRLTVV.

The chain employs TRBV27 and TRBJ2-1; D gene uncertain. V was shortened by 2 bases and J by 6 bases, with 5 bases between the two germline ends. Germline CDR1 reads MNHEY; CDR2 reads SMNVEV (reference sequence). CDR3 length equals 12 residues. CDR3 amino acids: CASSLNGNEQFF. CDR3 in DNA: TGTGCCAGCAGTTTAAACGGCAATGAGCAGTTCTTC.

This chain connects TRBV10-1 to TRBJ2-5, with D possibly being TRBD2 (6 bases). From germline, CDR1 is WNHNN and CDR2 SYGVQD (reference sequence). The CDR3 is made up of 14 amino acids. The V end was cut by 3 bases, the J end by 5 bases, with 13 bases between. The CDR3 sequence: CASSERAGGETQYF. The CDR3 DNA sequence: TGCGCCAGCAGTGAACGAGCTGGGGGGGAGACCCAGTACTTC.